One sample yielded the 14 T cell receptor beta chains listed below, sequenced in a study of blood T cell repertoires in COVID-19. The assay was immunoSEQ multiplex PCR, and TCRdb's table has in-frame clones only and misses some. The profile covers 330,000 or so clones, with about 90% appearing a single time and 2.5% to 3% taken by the ten largest. Sequenced sample: PBMCs or T cells enriched from blood (not recorded which). The receptors here all came from a woman aged 25-40 years who had recovered from COVID-19.

V usage is TRBV24-1 and J usage is TRBJ2-1; perhaps TRBD1 as D (6 bases). The CDR3 sequence is 16 residues long. V lost 3 bases, J lost 2 bases, and 13 bases lay in between. Per the germline V gene, CDR1 is KGHDR and CDR2 is SFDVKD. DNA for the CDR3: TGTGCCACCAGTGATCGCAGGGGATACACCTACAATGAGCAGTTCTTC. This codes for CATSDRRGYTYNEQFF.

V is TRBV19 and J is TRBJ2-7; TRBD1 might be the D (5 bases). The CDR3 contains 12 residues. The V gene lost 9 bases and the J gene lost 6 bases, with 15 bases spanning the gap. Germline CDR1 reads LNHDA; CDR2 reads SQIVND (reference sequence). The CDR3 sequence: CASDPGSGEQYF. CDR3 nucleotides: TGTGCCAGCGATCCAGGGTCGGGCGAGCAGTACTTC.

The rearrangement uses TRBV27 and TRBJ2-1, with D tentatively TRBD1 (5 bases). The CDR3 is 16 residues long. The V gene's germline CDR1 is MNHEY and CDR2 SMNVEV (reference sequence). Trimming cost V 6 bases and J 4 bases, with 19 bases left between them. Here the CDR3 reads CASRTSDSSHYNEQFF. The CDR3 DNA reads as TGTGCCAGCAGGACTTCAGACAGTAGCCATTACAATGAGCAGTTCTTC.

This sequence joins TRBV3-1 (or the pseudogene TRBV3-2) and TRBJ1-1; D gene unclear. CDR3 length: 14 amino acids. Germline V gives CDR1 LGHDT, CDR2 YNNKEL (reference sequence). Trimming took 4 bases from V and 4 from J, leaving 13 bases between them. The DNA for the CDR3 is TGTGCCAGCAGCCCCGATACCCGGGGCACTGAAGCTTTCTTT. The encoded protein is CASSPDTRGTEAFF.

The chain links TRBV6-4 to TRBJ2-3; D is perhaps TRBD2 (6 bases). The CDR3 has 15 amino acids. The V and J ends lost 4 bases and 1 base respectively, with 12 bases between them. Germline lookup yields CDR1 MRHNA and CDR2 SNTAGT. CDR3 loop: CASSVEPGGTDTQYF. The CDR3 DNA is TGTGCCAGCAGTGTCGAGCCGGGGGGCACAGATACGCAGTATTTT.

This rearrangement joins TRBV5-4 to TRBJ2-1, with TRBD2 identical over 13 bases. This CDR3 region has 17 residues. Germline V gene data show CDR1 as SGHNT and CDR2 as YYREEE (reference sequence). Trimming removed 4 bases from V and 7 bases from J; junction bases left unmatched: 11. As DNA, the CDR3 is TGTGCCAGCAGCCCGACTAGCGGGGGGCTTTCTTATAATGAGCAGTTCTTC. Its translation: CASSPTSGGLSYNEQFF.

The chain combines TRBV13 with TRBJ2-1; 9 nucleotides line up with TRBD2. Germline V gene sequence: CDR1 PRHDT, CDR2 FYEKMQ (reference sequence). This CDR3 is built from 17 residues. Trimming took 5 bases from V and 3 from J; bases not matched to a gene: 11. CDR3 region: CASSAFPSGANYNEQFF. Written as DNA, the CDR3 is TGTGCCAGCAGCGCCTTCCCTAGCGGGGCGAACTACAATGAGCAGTTCTTC. Full variable domain (missing parts from reference TRBV13 and TRBJ2-1): AAGVIQSPRHLIKEKRETATLKCYPIPRHDTVYWYQQGPGQDPQFLISFYEKMQSDKGSIPDRFSAQQFSDYHSELNMSSLELGDSALYFCASSAFPSGANYNEQFFGPGTRLTVL.

This chain links TRBV5-4 with TRBJ2-5; 10 bases map to TRBD1. CDR3 length: 15 amino acids. The V and J ends lost 4 bases and 4 bases, in that order; junction bases with no gene match: 7. Germline-derived CDR1 and CDR2 are SGHNT and YYREEE (reference sequence). CDR3: CASSGTGVLPETQYF. CDR3 sequence (DNA): TGTGCCAGCAGCGGGACAGGGGTGCTTCCAGAGACCCAGTACTTC.

V and J are TRBV27 and TRBJ2-3, with a weak D call TRBD2 (5 bases). Germline V lookup: CDR1 MNHEY, CDR2 SMNVEV (reference sequence). The CDR3 length is 12 residues. V was cut by 8 bases and J by 6 bases, with 12 bases left in between. The CDR3 reads CASQASGDTQYF. The CDR3 coding sequence is TGTGCCAGCCAGGCGTCGGGGGATACGCAGTATTTT.

The chain combines TRBV5-4 with TRBJ2-3; 10 bases agree with TRBD2. The ends lost 4 bases at V and 2 bases at J; junction bases unmatched: 10. Per the germline V gene, CDR1 is SGHNT and CDR2 is YYREEE (reference sequence). The CDR3 runs 17 residues. CDR3 coding DNA: TGTGCCAGCAGCGCCGGAAGCGGGAGGGGTTTCACAGATACGCAGTATTTT. It codes for CASSAGSGRGFTDTQYF.

The chain recombines TRBV3-1 (or the pseudogene TRBV3-2) with TRBJ1-6; D may be TRBD1 (6 bases). Trimming took off 2 bases at V and 7 bases at J, with 15 bases between the two ends. Germline V gene sequence: CDR1 LGHDT, CDR2 YNNKEL (reference sequence). CDR3 length: 16 amino acids. As DNA, the CDR3 is TGTGCCAGCAGCCAAACACAGGGATTGAGGAATTCACCCCTCCACTTT. Protein product: CASSQTQGLRNSPLHF.

V is TRBV27 and J is TRBJ2-5; 7 bases align to TRBD2. V dropped 3 bases and J dropped 5; count of bases not matched to a gene: 12. The CDR3 contains 16 residues. Germline V gives CDR1 MNHEY, CDR2 SMNVEV (reference sequence). The CDR3 sequence: CASSFRGGLEWETQYF. The DNA for the CDR3 is TGTGCCAGCAGTTTCCGAGGAGGACTAGAATGGGAGACCCAGTACTTC.

V is TRBV6-8 and J is TRBJ1-1, with TRBD1 as a possible D gene (6 bases). Per germline, CDR1 MNHGY and CDR2 SAAAGT. V shed 6 bases and J shed 3 bases, with 17 bases lying between them. The CDR3 contains 15 residues. CDR3 sequence: CASRPLIGGDTEAFF. CDR3 sequence (DNA): TGTGCCAGCAGACCTCTAATAGGGGGGGACACTGAAGCTTTCTTT.

This chain links TRBV11-3 with TRBJ1-5; no firm D call. Deletions cut 10 bases from V and 2 bases from J, with 15 bases between. CDR1 and CDR2 (germline): SGHNT, YENEEA. The CDR3 covers 14 residues. The DNA of the CDR3 is TGTGCCAACCCCATACACAGAGGCAATCAGCCCCAGCATTTT. It encodes CANPIHRGNQPQHF.